Shown below are 2 T cell receptor beta chains from a single sample sequenced in a study of T cell responses to AZD1222 COVID-19 vaccine. Measured with immunoSEQ multiplex PCR; TCRdb has only the in-frame clones, and not every one. Of about 100,000 clones in the sample, 70% to 90% are singletons; the top ten hold around 20%. The sequencing here drew on peripheral blood, taken on day 0 of AZD1222 vaccination. These receptors came from an adult in good health.

V is TRBV5-4 and J is TRBJ2-5; a possible D gene is TRBD2 (5 bases). The V and J ends lost 1 base and 3 bases respectively, with 7 bases between them. Per germline, CDR1 SGHNT and CDR2 YYREEE (reference sequence). The CDR3 consists of 13 residues. The CDR3 protein is CASSLKLEETQYF. DNA for the CDR3: TGTGCCAGCAGCTTGAAACTAGAAGAGACCCAGTACTTC.

This chain connects TRBV19 to TRBJ2-3, with D possibly being TRBD2 (7 bases). In germline, CDR1 is LNHDA, CDR2 SQIVND (reference sequence). V gave up 1 base and J gave up 1 base, with 18 bases separating them. This CDR3 is built from 18 residues. The CDR3 region has the DNA TGTGCCAGTAGTATAGGGGTTTTAGGGGGGGACCGCACAGATACGCAGTATTTT. Translation gives CASSIGVLGGDRTDTQYF.